This passage covers 13 T cell receptor beta chains from one sample sequenced in a study of shared clonotypes between healthy human individuals. Sequenced by immunoSEQ multiplex PCR; TCRdb stores in-frame clones only, minus some. Among roughly 2,300,000 clones listed, around 90% were seen once. The sequencing sample was made of naive CD4+ T cells from PBMCs. Subset denoted: CD45RA+ positively selected. The receptor set was obtained from a man younger than 35 in good health. Some clones in this sample may be carry-over from other donors' samples.

J is TRBJ2-2 and V is TRBV5-4; weak D call: TRBD1 (5 bases). Trimming shortened V by 4 bases and J by 5 bases, and 18 bases separated the two germline ends. This CDR3 is built from 16 residues. Germline CDR1 is SGHNT and CDR2 is YYREEE (reference sequence). The chain's CDR3 is CASSPSGSKGTGELFF. DNA for the CDR3: TGTGCCAGCAGCCCCTCGGGTAGTAAGGGGACCGGGGAGCTGTTTTTT.

The chain has TRBV21-1 and TRBJ2-5; the table's D call TRBD2 went unverified against the DNA. TRBV21-1 is designated a pseudogene. The CDR3 has 15 amino acids. DNA of the CDR3: TGTGCCAGCAAGGGGGGGGACGGCAAGTGGGAGACCCAGTACTTC. Translated, it gives CASKGGDGKWETQYF.

V gene TRBV11-3 combines with J gene TRBJ2-2; 8 nucleotides line up with TRBD1. Germline V gives CDR1 SGHNT, CDR2 YENEEA. This CDR3 has 16 amino acids. With V trimmed by 5 bases and J by 4 bases, 9 bases remained unmatched. The CDR3 coding sequence is TGTGCCAGCAGCCCCTACAGGGGGTTGAGCACCGGGGAGCTGTTTTTT. It encodes CASSPYRGLSTGELFF.

The CDR3 spells CASSLDGTVSGNTIYF. Here the CDR3 DNA reads TGTGCCAGCAGCTTGGATGGGACGGTCTCTGGAAACACCATATATTTT. The V gene is TRBV5-4, the J gene TRBJ1-3; possible D gene TRBD1, 5 bases. Germline loops: CDR1 SGHNT, CDR2 YYREEE (reference sequence). This CDR3 has 16 residues. The V and J ends lost 0 bases and 0 bases respectively, with 10 bases between them.

The chain has TRBV6-5 and TRBJ1-1; D is ambiguous. Trimming removed 4 bases at V and 8 bases at J, with 17 bases between. Germline V gene sequence: CDR1 MNHEY, CDR2 SVGAGI. CDR3 length: 14 residues. The CDR3 coding sequence is TGTGCCAGCAGTTTTCTCCAAGGGCGGGCCGAAGCTTTCTTT. It encodes CASSFLQGRAEAFF.

V gene TRBV27 combines with J gene TRBJ2-7; 7 positions agree with TRBD2. Germline lookup yields CDR1 MNHEY and CDR2 SMNVEV (reference sequence). V gave up 5 bases and J gave up 3 bases; unmatched junction bases: 7. The CDR3 is 14 amino acids. The CDR3 loop reads CASSPRSGVYEQYF. CDR3 coding DNA: TGTGCCAGCAGTCCCCGCAGCGGGGTCTACGAGCAGTACTTC.

The rearrangement links TRBV6-1 to TRBJ2-5; 9 bases line up with TRBD1. Trimming cost V 2 bases and J 12 bases; bases outside gene matches: 7. Germline lookup yields CDR1 MNHNS and CDR2 SASEGT. This CDR3 contains 13 residues. CDR3 nucleotide sequence: TGTGCCAGCAGTGAACCGGTTTGGGACAGGGAGTACTTC. Translating gives CASSEPVWDREYF.

In its sample, this clone was seen once. The chain is built from TRBV5-4 and TRBJ2-1; a possible D gene is TRBD2 (6 bases). The CDR3 covers 16 residues. CDR1 and CDR2 (germline): SGHNT, YYREEE (reference sequence). Trimming removed 4 bases from V and 4 bases from J, with 18 bases in between. CDR3 DNA: TGTGCCAGCAGCAGCCCCAGGCTGGGGGGTTACAATGAGCAGTTCTTC. Translating it yields CASSSPRLGGYNEQFF.

The count of this clone is one. The genes are TRBV9 and TRBJ2-5; D possibly corresponds to TRBD2 (5 bases). The CDR3 loop spans 16 amino acids. V dropped 5 bases and J dropped 0 bases, with 17 bases sitting between them. CDR1 is SGDLS and CDR2 is YYNGEE in the germline V gene. DNA of the CDR3: TGTGCCAGCAGTCCGGTGCCCGTCGGGAACCAAGAGACCCAGTACTTC. It encodes CASSPVPVGNQETQYF.

A remark on this clone: The sample carries other DNA sequences with the same CDR3. The chain recombines TRBV28 with TRBJ2-7, with unresolved D. Trimming removed 4 bases at V and 0 bases at J, with 7 bases between. Germline CDR1 MDHEN, CDR2 SYDVKM. There are 13 residues in the CDR3. The CDR3 reads CASSSTPSYEQYF. The CDR3 DNA reads TGTGCCAGCAGTTCCACCCCCTCCTACGAGCAGTACTTC.

The V call is TRBV5-1, the J call TRBJ1-1; tentative D call: TRBD1 (6 bases). Germline CDR1 reads SGHRS; CDR2 reads YFSETQ. V was clipped by 3 bases and J by 4 bases, with 13 bases between them. The CDR3 has 14 residues. The CDR3 protein is CASSSKTGLTEAFF. The CDR3 coding sequence is TGCGCCAGCAGCTCAAAGACAGGTCTCACTGAAGCTTTCTTT.

This clone was recorded only once. The chain recombines TRBV6-1 with TRBJ2-5, with a weak D call TRBD1 (5 bases). Germline V lookup: CDR1 MNHNS, CDR2 SASEGT. The CDR3 extends over 17 amino acids. The V and J ends lost 0 bases and 5 bases respectively, with 19 bases between them. The CDR3 sequence: CASSEADTSFFPETQYF. CDR3 nucleotides: TGTGCCAGCAGTGAAGCGGACACTTCGTTTTTTCCGGAGACCCAGTACTTC.

As to this clone: This same CDR3 is encoded by further DNA sequences in the sample. This chain joins TRBV28 and TRBJ1-2; 9 bases agree with TRBD1. The CDR3 is made up of 14 amino acids. J gave up 4 bases and V 2 bases, and 2 bases lay outside the gene matches. Germline V gene lookup returns CDR1 MDHEN and CDR2 SYDVKM. Written as DNA, the CDR3 is TGTGCCAGCAGTTTAACAGGGGGCTTCTATGGCTACACCTTC. This translates into CASSLTGGFYGYTF.